One and the same sample provided the 25 T cell receptor beta chains below, sequenced in a study of OX40 agonist ivuxolimab in advanced cancers. Profiled with immunoSEQ multiplex PCR; TCRdb holds only in-frame clones, not every one. The data contain about 23,000 clones, 70% to 90% of them seen just once; the ten biggest clones take up about 23%. The sample here was CD4+ or CD8+ T cells sorted from blood, taken in a trial of the OX40 agonist ivuxolimab. These receptor sequences come from an adult with an advanced solid tumor such as melanoma, head and neck, liver or kidney cancer.

This chain connects TRBV6-4 to TRBJ2-3; 10 bases line up with TRBD2. The trim removed 6 bases at V and 2 bases at J, leaving 11 bases unmatched. Germline assignment: CDR1 MRHNA and CDR2 SNTAGT. This CDR3 has 17 residues. In DNA, the CDR3 is TGTGCCAGCAGCCCAGGAGCGGGAGGGCTTGACACAGATACGCAGTATTTT. It specifies CASSPGAGGLDTDTQYF.

The V gene is TRBV14, the J gene TRBJ2-1, with a weak D call TRBD2 (6 bases). The germline V gene has CDR1 SGHDN and CDR2 FVKESK. V was trimmed by 0 bases and J by 5 bases, leaving 17 bases between them. This CDR3 has 17 residues. CDR3 loop: CASSQDRYGTSHNEQFF. The CDR3 DNA reads as TGTGCCAGCAGCCAAGACCGCTACGGGACTTCCCACAATGAGCAGTTCTTC.

V is TRBV19 and J is TRBJ2-5; the match to TRBD2 covers 8 bases. Unmatched junction bases numbered 17, after V lost 4 bases and J lost 1 base. Germline loops: CDR1 LNHDA, CDR2 SQIVND (reference sequence). The CDR3 covers 19 residues. The CDR3: CASSTVKWTGTSGQETQYF. The CDR3 DNA reads as TGTGCCAGTAGTACAGTGAAATGGACGGGCACTAGCGGCCAAGAGACCCAGTACTTC.

V usage is TRBV11-2 and J usage is TRBJ2-7, with D uncertain. The germline V and J ends were trimmed by 2 bases and 1 base, with 6 bases remaining between them. CDR1 SGHAT and CDR2 FQNNGV come from the germline V gene. The CDR3 totals 13 residues. The CDR3 loop reads CASSLIPSYEQYF. In DNA form, the CDR3 reads TGTGCCAGCAGCTTAATCCCGTCCTACGAGCAGTACTTC.

The chain recombines TRBV29-1 with TRBJ2-4; 8 positions match TRBD1. Germline V gene sequence: CDR1 SQVTM, CDR2 ANQGSEA. The CDR3 is made up of 13 amino acids. The J segment lost 6 bases and the V segment lost 6 bases, leaving 7 bases of the junction unmatched. The CDR3 reads CSVWTGQGNIQYF. CDR3 nucleotides: TGCAGCGTATGGACAGGGCAAGGAAACATTCAGTACTTC.

The table lists this clone with a few counts. V is TRBV6-1 and J is TRBJ2-7; 9 nucleotides align to TRBD1. The ends lost 7 bases at V and 7 bases at J; junction bases unmatched: 5. Germline V gene data show CDR1 as MNHNS and CDR2 as SASEGT. The CDR3 sequence is 12 residues long. CDR3 coding DNA: TGTGCCAGCATGGGGACAGGGTGGGAGCAGTACTTC. As protein: CASMGTGWEQYF.

This clone was observed a single time. V gene TRBV5-6 combines with J gene TRBJ1-5; D unresolved. The CDR3 runs to 12 residues. Germline V CDR1 and CDR2: SGHDT, YYEEEE. V was cut by 2 bases and J by 3 bases, with 3 bases left in between. CDR3: CASSLFNQPQHF. As DNA, the CDR3 is TGTGCCAGCAGCTTATTCAATCAGCCCCAGCATTTT.

The chain has TRBV7-6 and TRBJ1-5; D remains ambiguous. Germline lookup yields CDR1 SGHVS and CDR2 FNYEAQ. Trimming cost V 4 bases and J 0 bases, with 16 bases left between them. This CDR3 spans 17 amino acids. CDR3 bases: TGTGCCAGCAGCTCTGCCCACGGAAGTATTAGCAATCAGCCCCAGCATTTT. Its protein product is CASSSAHGSISNQPQHF. Drawing the rest from reference TRBV7-6 and TRBJ1-5, the complete variable domain is GAGVSQSPRYKVTKRGQDVALRCDPISGHVSLYWYRQALGQGPEFLTYFNYEAQQDKSGLPNDRFSAERPEGSISTLTIQRTEQRDSAMYRCASSSAHGSISNQPQHFGDGTRLSIL.

V and J are TRBV2 and TRBJ1-2; 9 bases map to TRBD1. Germline loops: CDR1 SNHLY, CDR2 FYNNEI. The CDR3 has 14 residues. V shed 4 bases and J 8 bases; nucleotides not matched to a gene: 8. CDR3 in amino acids: CASSGDREAEGYTF. CDR3 in DNA: TGTGCCAGCAGTGGGGACAGGGAGGCGGAGGGCTACACCTTC.

The chain couples TRBV28 to TRBJ2-2, with 10 bases lining up with TRBD1. The CDR3 contains 15 residues. Germline CDR1 is MDHEN and CDR2 is SYDVKM. V was pared by 5 bases and J by 3 bases, with 3 bases of the junction left unmatched. DNA for the CDR3: TGTGCCAGCAGTACCGGGACAGGGGACACCGGGGAGCTGTTTTTT. Translation gives CASSTGTGDTGELFF.

This chain links TRBV5-1 with TRBJ2-1; 7 positions agree with TRBD2. The germline CDR1 and CDR2 sequences are SGHRS and YFSETQ. V lost 6 bases to trimming and J lost 0 bases; unmatched junction nucleotides: 18. This CDR3 spans 19 amino acids. CDR3 sequence: CASNSPMAGDPSSYNEQFF. The CDR3 nucleotides are TGCGCCAGCAACTCTCCAATGGCGGGGGACCCCAGCTCCTACAATGAGCAGTTCTTC.

V is TRBV7-3 and J is TRBJ2-1, with D unclear. Germline values: CDR1 SGHTA, CDR2 FQGTGA. The CDR3 totals 13 residues. V shed 3 bases and J shed 7 bases, with 10 bases lying between them. As DNA, the CDR3 is TGTGCCAGCAGCTTGGGGTTTAAGAATGAGCAGTTCTTC. This gives the protein CASSLGFKNEQFF.

This clone has a handful of counts. The rearrangement joins TRBV28 to TRBJ1-5; a weak D match, TRBD1 (5 bases). Germline lookup yields CDR1 MDHEN and CDR2 SYDVKM. The CDR3 has 14 amino acids. The V end lost 5 bases, the J end lost 7 bases, and 15 bases lay between the germline ends. Here the CDR3 reads CASSPRAGWQPQHF. The CDR3 bases are TGTGCCAGCAGTCCCCGGGCAGGGTGGCAGCCCCAGCATTTT.

This clone was observed once. J is TRBJ2-1 and V is TRBV2, with 12 nucleotides matching TRBD2. The V segment lost 4 bases and the J segment 8 bases; nucleotides outside the gene matches: 3. The CDR3 is 14 residues long. CDR1 and CDR2 from the germline V gene are SNHLY and FYNNEI. CDR3 in amino acids: CASSGLAGGYEQFF. In nucleotides, the CDR3 is TGTGCCAGCAGTGGGCTAGCGGGGGGGTATGAGCAGTTCTTC.

To note about this clone: One end of the junction does not line up with germline, which may come from a read error. This CDR3 is CASSPITDQESQYF. DNA of the CDR3: TGTGCCAGCAGCCCGATAACAGACCAAGAGTCCCAGTACTTC. The rearrangement uses TRBV9 and TRBJ2-5; D remains unclear. The CDR3 is 14 residues long. Germline loops: CDR1 SGDLS, CDR2 YYNGEE.

The chain links TRBV18 to TRBJ2-1, with 8 bases identical to TRBD2. The CDR3 is made up of 15 amino acids. J lost 4 bases, V lost 0 bases, and 2 bases had no gene match. Per germline, CDR1 KGHSH and CDR2 LQKENI. Here the CDR3 reads CASSPPASGYNEQFF. CDR3 bases: TGTGCCAGCTCACCACCGGCTAGCGGGTACAATGAGCAGTTCTTC.

This chain connects TRBV2 to TRBJ1-2, with D perhaps TRBD1 (5 bases). CDR3 length: 13 amino acids. Germline assignment: CDR1 SNHLY and CDR2 FYNNEI. Trimming stripped 7 bases from V and 8 bases from J, with 17 bases between. The CDR3 sequence is CASMRQFLGGYTF. The CDR3, as DNA: TGTGCCAGCATGAGACAGTTTTTAGGGGGCTACACCTTC. Using reference TRBV2 and TRBJ1-2 for the parts outside the CDR3, the full variable domain is EPEVTQTPSHQVTQMGQEVILRCVPISNHLYFYWYRQILGQKVEFLVSFYNNEISEKSEIFDDQFSVERPDGSNFTLKIRSTKLEDSAMYFCASMRQFLGGYTFGSGTRLTVV.

V and J are TRBV29-1 and TRBJ1-2; D is possibly TRBD1 (5 bases). Trimming shortened V by 1 base and J by 5 bases, and 11 bases separated the two germline ends. Per germline, CDR1 SQVTM and CDR2 ANQGSEA. CDR3 length equals 13 residues. In DNA, the CDR3 is TGCAGCGTTGAAGCAGATGACAGATATGGCTACACCTTC. Amino acids: CSVEADDRYGYTF.

The chain carries TRBV7-3 and TRBJ1-2; no reliable D call. V lost 5 bases and J lost 5, with 12 bases in between. CDR1 is SGHTA and CDR2 is FQGTGA in the germline V gene. CDR3 length: 13 amino acids. The CDR3 region has the DNA TGTGCCAGCAGCCAGGACGGAGGGTATGGCTACACCTTC. This codes for CASSQDGGYGYTF.

The chain has TRBV28 and TRBJ2-7; D not resolved. The CDR3 runs 11 residues. Germline CDR1 reads MDHEN; CDR2 reads SYDVKM. Trimming pared 7 bases from V and 1 base from J, leaving 5 bases between. Here the CDR3 reads CASTLSYEQYF. The CDR3 bases are TGTGCCAGCACCCTTTCCTACGAGCAGTACTTC.

V usage is TRBV10-2 and J usage is TRBJ2-7; D is ambiguous. Between the trimmed V and J ends, which lost 2 bases and 4 bases, there was a span of 9 bases. Germline V lookup: CDR1 WSHSY, CDR2 SAAADI. The CDR3 contains 13 residues. Here the CDR3 reads CASSELFYYEQYF. The CDR3 bases are TGCGCCAGCAGTGAGCTTTTCTATTACGAGCAGTACTTC.

This rearrangement joins TRBV9 to TRBJ2-7, with TRBD2 matching 11 bases. J lost 0 bases, V lost 2 bases, and 4 bases had no gene match. From germline, CDR1 is SGDLS and CDR2 YYNGEE. The CDR3 contains 16 residues. CDR3 protein: CASSVGLAAASYEQYF. DNA of the CDR3: TGTGCCAGCAGCGTGGGACTAGCGGCCGCCTCCTACGAGCAGTACTTC.

This clone was detected only a few times. The V gene is TRBV11-3, the J gene TRBJ1-1; the D is unclear. V gave up 3 bases and J gave up 1 base, with 6 bases separating them. The germline CDR1 and CDR2 sequences are SGHNT and YENEEA. CDR3 length equals 13 residues. CDR3 bases: TGTGCCAGCAGCTTGGACCCGAACACTGAAGCTTTCTTT. Translated: CASSLDPNTEAFF. Full variable domain (missing parts from reference TRBV11-3 and TRBJ1-1): EAGVVQSPRYKIIEKKQPVAFWCNPISGHNTLYWYLQNLGQGPELLIRYENEEAVDDSQLPKDRFSAERLKGVDSTLKIQPAELGDSAVYLCASSLDPNTEAFFGQGTRLTVV.

This clone showed up just a few times. Other DNA sequences within the sample encode an identical CDR3. The chain combines TRBV27 with TRBJ1-1; D not certain. The V gene lost 0 bases and the J gene lost 4 bases, with 9 bases spanning the gap. Germline CDR1 is MNHEY and CDR2 is SMNVEV (reference sequence). The CDR3 has 14 residues. As DNA, the CDR3 is TGTGCCAGCAGTTTATCGGGAGGGTTCACTGAAGCTTTCTTT. Translated: CASSLSGGFTEAFF.

This clone showed up just a few times. The chain recombines TRBV4-1 with TRBJ1-5, with D possibly matching TRBD1 (6 bases). V was cut by 3 bases and J by 6 bases, with 12 bases left in between. The CDR3 has 14 amino acids. Germline V CDR1 and CDR2: MGHRA, YSYEKL. The chain's CDR3 is CASSQVQGSQPQHF. In DNA form, the CDR3 reads TGCGCCAGCAGCCAGGTACAGGGTTCTCAGCCCCAGCATTTT.